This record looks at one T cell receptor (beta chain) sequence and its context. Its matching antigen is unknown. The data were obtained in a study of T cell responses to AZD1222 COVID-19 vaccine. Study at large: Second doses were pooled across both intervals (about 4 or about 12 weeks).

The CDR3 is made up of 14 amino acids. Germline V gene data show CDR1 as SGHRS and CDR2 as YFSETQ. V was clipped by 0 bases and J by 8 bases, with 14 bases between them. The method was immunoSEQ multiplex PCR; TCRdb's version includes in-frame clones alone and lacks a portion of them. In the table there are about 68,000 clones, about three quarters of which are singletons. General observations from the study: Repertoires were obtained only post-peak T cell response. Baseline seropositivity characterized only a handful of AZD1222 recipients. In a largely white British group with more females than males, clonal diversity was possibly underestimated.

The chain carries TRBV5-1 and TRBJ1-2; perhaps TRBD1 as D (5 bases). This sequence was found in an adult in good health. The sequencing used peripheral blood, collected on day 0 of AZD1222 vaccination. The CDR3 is CASSLASLGDGYTF. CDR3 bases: TGCGCCAGCAGCTTGGCCTCGTTGGGGGACGGCTACACCTTC.